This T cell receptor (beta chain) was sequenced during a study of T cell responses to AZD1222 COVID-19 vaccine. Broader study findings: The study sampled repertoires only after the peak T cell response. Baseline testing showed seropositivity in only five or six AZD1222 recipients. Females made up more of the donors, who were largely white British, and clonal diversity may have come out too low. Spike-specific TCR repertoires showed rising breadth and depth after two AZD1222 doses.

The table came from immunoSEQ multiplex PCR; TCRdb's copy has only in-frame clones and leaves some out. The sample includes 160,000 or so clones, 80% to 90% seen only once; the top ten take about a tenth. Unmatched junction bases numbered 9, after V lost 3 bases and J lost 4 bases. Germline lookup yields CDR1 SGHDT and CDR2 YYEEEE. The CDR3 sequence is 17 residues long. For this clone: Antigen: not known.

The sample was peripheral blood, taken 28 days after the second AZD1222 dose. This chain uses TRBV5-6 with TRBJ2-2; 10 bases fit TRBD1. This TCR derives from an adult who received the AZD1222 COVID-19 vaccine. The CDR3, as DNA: TGTGCCAGCAGCTCTGGAAGTGACAGGGGGCTCACCGGGGAGCTGTTTTTT. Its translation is CASSSGSDRGLTGELFF.